This T cell receptor beta chain came from a study of blood T cell repertoires in COVID-19. Across the study: Sites in the United States, Italy and Spain provided acute and convalescent COVID-19 samples. Nucleic acid was either cDNA or gDNA, and it came from T cells, B-cell-depleted T cells, or PBMCs.

Method: immunoSEQ multiplex PCR; TCRdb's copy keeps in-frame clones and lacks some. The sample shows some 190,000 clones, approximately 84% of them seen only once. CDR3 length: 13 amino acids. Germline V gene sequence: CDR1 KGHDR, CDR2 SFDVKD. V lost 0 bases to trimming and J lost 4 bases, with 4 bases between them. The receptor was isolated from a woman aged 25 to 39 who had recovered from COVID-19. This chain joins TRBV24-1 and TRBJ2-3; D unresolved. Sequencing input: PBMCs or T cells enriched from blood (not recorded which). The CDR3 spells CATSDLLADTQYF. CDR3 DNA: TGTGCCACCAGTGATTTGCTTGCAGATACGCAGTATTTT.